This section outlines one TCR beta chain sequence together with its context. The data are from a study of T cell changes during pregnancy in multiple sclerosis. The CDR3 covers 16 residues. V lost 0 bases and J lost 5; bases outside the gene matches: 4. CDR1 is LGHNA and CDR2 is YNFKEQ in the germline V gene. Clones were read by immunoSEQ multiplex PCR, and TCRdb kept only the in-frame ones, dropping some. The sample includes about 130,000 clones, around 97% of them seen just once. This receptor was identified in a female donor with multiple sclerosis, enrolled in a pregnancy study. The chain recombines TRBV4-2 with TRBJ2-1; 10 bases align to TRBD2. The specimen comprised peripheral blood, sampled after pregnancy. The CDR3 loop is CASSQEWTSGDNEQFF. CDR3 DNA sequence: TGTGCCAGCAGCCAAGAGTGGACTAGCGGTGACAATGAGCAGTTCTTC.